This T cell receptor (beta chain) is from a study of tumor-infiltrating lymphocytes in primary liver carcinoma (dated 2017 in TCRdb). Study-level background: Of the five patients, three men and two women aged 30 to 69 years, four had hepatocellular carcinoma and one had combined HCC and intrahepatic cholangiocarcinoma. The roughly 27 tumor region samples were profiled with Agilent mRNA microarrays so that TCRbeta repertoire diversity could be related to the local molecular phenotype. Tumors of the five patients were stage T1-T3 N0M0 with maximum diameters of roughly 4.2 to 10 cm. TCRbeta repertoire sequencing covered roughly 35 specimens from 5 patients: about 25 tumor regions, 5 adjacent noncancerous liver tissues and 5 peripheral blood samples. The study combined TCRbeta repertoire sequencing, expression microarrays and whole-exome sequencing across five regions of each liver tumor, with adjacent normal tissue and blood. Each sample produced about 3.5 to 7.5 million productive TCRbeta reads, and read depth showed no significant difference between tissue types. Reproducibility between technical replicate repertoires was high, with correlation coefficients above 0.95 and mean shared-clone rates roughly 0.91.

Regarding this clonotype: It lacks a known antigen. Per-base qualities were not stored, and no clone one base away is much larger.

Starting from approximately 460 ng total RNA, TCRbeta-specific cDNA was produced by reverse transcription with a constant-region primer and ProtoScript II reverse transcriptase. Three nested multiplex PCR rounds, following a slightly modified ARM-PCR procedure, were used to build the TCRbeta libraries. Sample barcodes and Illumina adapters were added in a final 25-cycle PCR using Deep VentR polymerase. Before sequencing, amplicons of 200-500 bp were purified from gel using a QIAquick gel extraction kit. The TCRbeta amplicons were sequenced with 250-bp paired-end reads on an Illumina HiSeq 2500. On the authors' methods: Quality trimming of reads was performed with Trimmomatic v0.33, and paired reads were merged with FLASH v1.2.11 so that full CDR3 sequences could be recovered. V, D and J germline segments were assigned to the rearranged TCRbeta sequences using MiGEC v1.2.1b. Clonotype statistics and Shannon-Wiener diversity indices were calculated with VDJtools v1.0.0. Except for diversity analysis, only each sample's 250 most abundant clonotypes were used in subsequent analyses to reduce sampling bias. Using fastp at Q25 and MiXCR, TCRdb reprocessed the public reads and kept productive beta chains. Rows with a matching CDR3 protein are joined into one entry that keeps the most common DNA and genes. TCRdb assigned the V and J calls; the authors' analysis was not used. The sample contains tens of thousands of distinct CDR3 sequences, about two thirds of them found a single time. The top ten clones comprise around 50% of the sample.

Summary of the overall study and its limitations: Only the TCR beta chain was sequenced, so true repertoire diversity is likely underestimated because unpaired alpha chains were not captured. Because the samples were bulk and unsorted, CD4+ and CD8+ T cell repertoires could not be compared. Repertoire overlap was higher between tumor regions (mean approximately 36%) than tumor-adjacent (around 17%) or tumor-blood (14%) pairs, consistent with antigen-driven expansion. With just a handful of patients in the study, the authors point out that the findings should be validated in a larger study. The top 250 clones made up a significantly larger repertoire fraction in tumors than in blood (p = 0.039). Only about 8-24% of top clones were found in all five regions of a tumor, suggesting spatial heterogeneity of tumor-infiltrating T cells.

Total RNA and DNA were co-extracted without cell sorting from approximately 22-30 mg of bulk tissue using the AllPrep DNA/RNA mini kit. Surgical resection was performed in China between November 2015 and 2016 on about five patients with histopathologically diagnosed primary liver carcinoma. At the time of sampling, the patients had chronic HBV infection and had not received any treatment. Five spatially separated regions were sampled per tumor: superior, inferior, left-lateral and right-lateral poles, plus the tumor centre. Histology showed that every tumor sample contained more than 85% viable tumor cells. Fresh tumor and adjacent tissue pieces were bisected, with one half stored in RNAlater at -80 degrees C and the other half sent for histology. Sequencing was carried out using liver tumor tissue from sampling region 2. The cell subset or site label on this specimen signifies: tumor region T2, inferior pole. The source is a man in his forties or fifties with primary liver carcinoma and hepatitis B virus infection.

The nucleotides read TGTGCCAGCGGCCCATCCAGGGGATTGGTGAACGTTGAAGCTTTCTTT. It codes for CASGPSRGLVNVEAFF. The chain was built from TRBV11-2 and TRBJ1-1; the best D guess is TRBD1, with 6 bases matching. The CDR3 contains 16 residues, cysteine and phenylalanine counted. The CDR3 DNA has 48 bases and is translated from base 1. CDR1 SGHAT and CDR2 FQNNGV are derived from the germline V gene. Cut back by 8 bases and 7 bases, the V and J ends lie 26 bases apart.